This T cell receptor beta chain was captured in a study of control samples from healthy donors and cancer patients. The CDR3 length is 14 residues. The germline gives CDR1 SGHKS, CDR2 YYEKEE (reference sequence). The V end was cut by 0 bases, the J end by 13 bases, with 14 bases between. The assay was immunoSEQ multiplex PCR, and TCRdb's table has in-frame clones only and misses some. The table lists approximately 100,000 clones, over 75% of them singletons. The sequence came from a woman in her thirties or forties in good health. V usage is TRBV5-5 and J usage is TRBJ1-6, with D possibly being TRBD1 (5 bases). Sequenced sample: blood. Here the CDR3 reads CASSLAAGSFPLHF. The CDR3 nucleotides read TGTGCCAGCAGCTTGGCGGCAGGGAGTTTTCCCCTCCACTTT.